These T cell receptor beta chains were read from a single sample in a study of shared clonotypes between healthy human individuals. Generated by immunoSEQ multiplex PCR, the TCRdb table keeps only in-frame clones and is missing some. This sample has around 500,000 clones, with over 65% found just once. The sample was PBMCs. Every receptor here comes from a woman aged 40 to 50 in good health. Some clones in this sample may be carry-over from other donors' samples. The CDR3 runs from the conserved cysteine through the conserved F or W. A D gene is named only where the DNA matches it firmly. A row's size may be missing; if present it is once, few, many or a size class.

clone size: -
J gene: TRBJ1-1
V gene: TRBV4-2
D gene: -
CDR3 protein: CARSLDRAGLTEAFF
CDR3 DNA: TGTGCCAGAAGCCTAGATCGGGCAGGGTTAACTGAAGCCTTCTTT

clone size: few
J gene: TRBJ1-2
V gene: TRBV10-3
D gene: TRBD1
CDR3 protein: CAISEKDRENGYTF
CDR3 DNA: TGTGCCATCAGTGAAAAAGACAGGGAAAATGGCTACACCTTC

clone size: -
J gene: TRBJ2-1
V gene: TRBV19
D gene: TRBD1
CDR3 protein: CASSIGTGAKNEQFF
CDR3 DNA: TGTGCCAGTAGTATCGGGACAGGGGCAAAGAATGAGCAGTTCTTC

clone size: -
J gene: TRBJ1-5
V gene: TRBV19
D gene: -
CDR3 protein: CASTNSNQPQHF
CDR3 DNA: TGTGCCAGTACTAATAGCAATCAGCCCCAGCATTTT

clone size: -
J gene: TRBJ1-2
V gene: TRBV2
D gene: -
CDR3 protein: CASTTAGGYTF
CDR3 DNA: TGTGCCAGCACAACTGCGGGTGGCTACACCTTC

clone size: -
J gene: TRBJ2-5
V gene: TRBV2
D gene: TRBD2
CDR3 protein: CASRTSGGETQYF
CDR3 DNA: TGTGCCAGCAGGACTAGCGGGGGGGAGACCCAGTACTTC

clone size: many
J gene: TRBJ2-2
V gene: TRBV7-3
D gene: TRBD2
CDR3 protein: CASSLRGRLAGNTGELFF
CDR3 DNA: TGTGCCAGCAGCTTAAGAGGTCGGCTAGCGGGGAACACCGGGGAGCTGTTTTTT

clone size: -
J gene: TRBJ2-5
V gene: TRBV18
D gene: -
CDR3 protein: CASSPSGQYQETQYF
CDR3 DNA: TGTGCCAGCTCACCCTCAGGGCAGTACCAAGAGACCCAGTACTTC

clone size: -
J gene: TRBJ2-1
V gene: TRBV2
D gene: -
CDR3 protein: CASSGQGSYNEQFF
CDR3 DNA: TGTGCCAGCTCGGGACAAGGCTCCTACAATGAGCAGTTCTTC

clone size: -
J gene: TRBJ1-4
V gene: TRBV28
D gene: -
CDR3 protein: CASSRHRANEKLFF
CDR3 DNA: TGTGCCAGCAGCCGGCACCGGGCTAATGAAAAACTGTTTTTT

clone size: -
J gene: TRBJ2-3
V gene: TRBV18
D gene: -
CDR3 protein: CASSRAGEADTQYF
CDR3 DNA: TGTGCCAGCTCGCGGGCAGGGGAGGCAGATACGCAGTATTTT

clone size: -
J gene: TRBJ1-5
V gene: TRBV19
D gene: TRBD1
CDR3 protein: CASSIDYRDRDQNQPQHF
CDR3 DNA: TGTGCCAGTAGTATAGATTATCGGGACAGGGACCAGAATCAGCCCCAGCATTTT

clone size: -
J gene: TRBJ1-1
V gene: TRBV5-6
D gene: -
CDR3 protein: CASSLGLENTEAFF
CDR3 DNA: TGTGCCAGCAGCTTGGGTCTTGAGAACACTGAAGCTTTCTTT

clone size: -
J gene: TRBJ1-2
V gene: TRBV2
D gene: -
CDR3 protein: CASNRVEGYTF
CDR3 DNA: TGTGCCAGCAACAGGGTCGAAGGCTACACCTTC

clone size: -
J gene: TRBJ1-5
V gene: TRBV2
D gene: -
CDR3 protein: CASRRDNYSNQPQHF
CDR3 DNA: TGTGCCAGCAGACGGGACAACTATAGCAATCAGCCCCAGCATTTT

clone size: -
J gene: TRBJ2-7
V gene: TRBV7-8
D gene: -
CDR3 protein: CASSLGRSYEQYF
CDR3 DNA: TGTGCCAGCAGCTTGGGGCGGTCCTACGAGCAGTACTTC

clone size: -
J gene: TRBJ1-3
V gene: TRBV7-8
D gene: -
CDR3 protein: CASSSTALGDTIYF
CDR3 DNA: TGTGCCAGCAGCTCTACAGCTCTGGGGGACACCATATATTTT

clone size: -
J gene: TRBJ2-1
V gene: TRBV9
D gene: -
CDR3 protein: CASSVGRKGNEQFF
CDR3 DNA: TGTGCCAGCAGCGTAGGACGAAAGGGCAATGAGCAGTTCTTC

clone size: -
J gene: TRBJ1-1
V gene: TRBV10-2
D gene: -
CDR3 protein: CASSDEGPGTEAFF
CDR3 DNA: TGCGCCAGCAGTGATGAGGGCCCGGGGACTGAAGCTTTCTTT

clone size: -
J gene: TRBJ2-1
V gene: TRBV5-4
D gene: -
CDR3 protein: CASSLLGGLRNEQFF
CDR3 DNA: TGTGCCAGCAGCTTGTTAGGGGGACTCCGTAATGAGCAGTTCTTC

clone size: -
J gene: TRBJ1-1
V gene: TRBV10-1
D gene: -
CDR3 protein: CASSESGLFTEAFF
CDR3 DNA: TGCGCCAGCAGTGAGTCGGGACTTTTCACTGAAGCTTTCTTT

clone size: -
J gene: TRBJ1-1
V gene: TRBV30
D gene: TRBD1
CDR3 protein: CAWRLGQVGGLNTEAFF
CDR3 DNA: TGTGCCTGGCGCCTCGGACAGGTCGGGGGATTGAACACTGAAGCTTTCTTT

clone size: -
J gene: TRBJ2-6
V gene: TRBV15
D gene: TRBD1
CDR3 protein: CATSRDRLVQGVRKDTGANVLTF
CDR3 DNA: TGTGCCACCAGCAGAGATCGGCTGGTCCAGGGGGTGAGGAAGGATACTGGGGCCAACGTCCTGACTTTC

clone size: few
J gene: TRBJ2-7
V gene: TRBV7-9
D gene: TRBD1
CDR3 protein: CASSLTGYEQYF
CDR3 DNA: TGTGCCAGCAGCTTGACAGGGTACGAGCAGTACTTC

clone size: -
J gene: TRBJ1-1
V gene: TRBV28
D gene: -
CDR3 protein: CASSVGGRDTEAFF
CDR3 DNA: TGTGCCAGTTCGGTCGGGGGGCGGGACACTGAAGCTTTCTTT

clone size: -
J gene: TRBJ2-1
V gene: TRBV5-1
D gene: -
CDR3 protein: CASSLREDSYNEQFF
CDR3 DNA: TGCGCCAGCAGCCTCAGGGAAGACTCCTACAATGAGCAGTTCTTC

clone size: -
J gene: TRBJ1-2
V gene: TRBV7-8
D gene: TRBD1
CDR3 protein: CASSTTGGYGYTF
CDR3 DNA: TGTGCCAGCAGCACGACAGGGGGGTATGGCTACACCTTC

clone size: many
J gene: TRBJ2-3
V gene: TRBV7-9
D gene: -
CDR3 protein: CASSPGWASEETDTQYF
CDR3 DNA: TGTGCCAGCAGCCCTGGGTGGGCGTCGGAGGAAACAGATACGCAGTATTTT

clone size: -
J gene: TRBJ2-7
V gene: TRBV18
D gene: TRBD2
CDR3 protein: CASSPSSGRWDEQYF
CDR3 DNA: TGTGCCAGCTCACCTTCTAGCGGACGGTGGGACGAGCAGTACTTC

clone size: -
J gene: TRBJ2-7
V gene: TRBV5-1
D gene: TRBD1
CDR3 protein: CASSPEGQATYEQYF
CDR3 DNA: TGCGCCAGCAGCCCGGAGGGACAGGCAACCTACGAGCAGTACTTC

clone size: -
J gene: TRBJ2-2
V gene: TRBV14
D gene: -
CDR3 protein: CASSQAQEGWDTGELFF
CDR3 DNA: TGTGCCAGCAGCCAAGCCCAAGAGGGTTGGGACACCGGGGAGCTGTTTTTT

clone size: -
J gene: TRBJ1-1
V gene: TRBV6-5
D gene: -
CDR3 protein: CASRPLFSGGTEAFF
CDR3 DNA: TGTGCCAGCAGGCCACTCTTCTCGGGAGGGACTGAAGCTTTCTTT

clone size: -
J gene: TRBJ2-7
V gene: TRBV12-2
D gene: -
CDR3 protein: CASRPEGEYGRYEQYF
CDR3 DNA: TGTGCAAGTCGCCCCGAGGGGGAGTACGGGCGCTACGAGCAGTACTTC

clone size: -
J gene: TRBJ2-2
V gene: TRBV6-5
D gene: -
CDR3 protein: CASRGTIDTGELFF
CDR3 DNA: TGTGCCAGCAGGGGGACAATCGACACCGGGGAGCTGTTTTTT

clone size: -
J gene: TRBJ2-2
V gene: TRBV10-3
D gene: -
CDR3 protein: CATRWAGQTNTGELFF
CDR3 DNA: TGTGCCACCCGATGGGCGGGACAAACGAACACCGGGGAGCTGTTTTTT

clone size: few
J gene: TRBJ2-3
V gene: TRBV6-4
D gene: -
CDR3 protein: CASSEGLGGPTDTQYF
CDR3 DNA: TGTGCCAGCAGTGAGGGATTGGGAGGACCGACAGATACGCAGTATTTT

clone size: -
J gene: TRBJ2-7
V gene: TRBV5-8
D gene: -
CDR3 protein: CASSHTRSSYEQYF
CDR3 DNA: TGTGCCAGCAGCCATACCCGGTCTTCCTACGAGCAGTACTTC

clone size: -
J gene: TRBJ2-7
V gene: TRBV7-2
D gene: -
CDR3 protein: CASSFGVRGGYEQYF
CDR3 DNA: TGTGCCAGCAGCTTCGGGGTGCGGGGAGGCTACGAGCAGTACTTC

clone size: -
J gene: TRBJ2-1
V gene: TRBV5-1
D gene: -
CDR3 protein: CASTPGGSVDEQFF
CDR3 DNA: TGCGCCAGCACCCCCGGTGGTAGTGTCGATGAGCAGTTCTTC

clone size: -
J gene: TRBJ2-7
V gene: TRBV5-4
D gene: -
CDR3 protein: CASSLDSGEQYF
CDR3 DNA: TGTGCCAGCAGCTTGGATAGCGGCGAGCAGTACTTC

clone size: -
J gene: TRBJ2-2
V gene: TRBV29-1
D gene: -
CDR3 protein: CSVEGGGGLDGELFF
CDR3 DNA: TGCAGCGTTGAAGGAGGGGGGGGGCTGGACGGGGAGCTGTTTTTT

clone size: few
J gene: TRBJ1-1
V gene: TRBV10-3
D gene: -
CDR3 protein: CAISDNRDAEAFF
CDR3 DNA: TGTGCCATCAGTGATAACAGGGACGCTGAAGCTTTCTTT

clone size: once
J gene: TRBJ2-7
V gene: TRBV19
D gene: TRBD1
CDR3 protein: CASSSGDRFAGAYEQYF
CDR3 DNA: TGTGCCAGTAGTAGTGGGGACAGGTTCGCTGGGGCCTACGAGCAGTACTTC

clone size: -
J gene: TRBJ2-4
V gene: TRBV7-3
D gene: TRBD2
CDR3 protein: CASSLRLAGGRGNIQYF
CDR3 DNA: TGTGCCAGCAGCTTGCGACTAGCGGGAGGGCGGGGAAACATTCAGTACTTC